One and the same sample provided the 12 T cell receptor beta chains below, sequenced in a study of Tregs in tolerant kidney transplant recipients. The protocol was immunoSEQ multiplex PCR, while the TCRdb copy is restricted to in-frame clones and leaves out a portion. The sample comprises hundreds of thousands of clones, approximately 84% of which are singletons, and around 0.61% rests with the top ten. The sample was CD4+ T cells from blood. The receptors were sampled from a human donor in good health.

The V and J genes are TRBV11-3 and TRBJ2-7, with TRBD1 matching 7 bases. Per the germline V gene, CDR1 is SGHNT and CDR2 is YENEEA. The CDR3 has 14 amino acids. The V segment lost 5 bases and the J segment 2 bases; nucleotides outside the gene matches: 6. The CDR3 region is CASSPTGYTYEQYF. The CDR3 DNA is TGTGCCAGCAGCCCGACAGGGTATACCTACGAGCAGTACTTC.

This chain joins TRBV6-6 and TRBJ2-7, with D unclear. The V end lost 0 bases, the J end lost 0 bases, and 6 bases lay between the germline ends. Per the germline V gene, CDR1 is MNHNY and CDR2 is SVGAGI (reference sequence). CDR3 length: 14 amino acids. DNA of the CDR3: TGTGCCAGCAGTTACTCAGGGTTCTCCTACGAGCAGTACTTC. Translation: CASSYSGFSYEQYF.

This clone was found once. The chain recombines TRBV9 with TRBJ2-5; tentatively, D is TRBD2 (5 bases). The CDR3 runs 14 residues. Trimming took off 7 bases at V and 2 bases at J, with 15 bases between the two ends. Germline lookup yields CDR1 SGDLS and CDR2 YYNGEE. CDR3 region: CASSKTGSQETQYF. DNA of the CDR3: TGTGCCAGCTCTAAAACGGGGAGTCAAGAGACCCAGTACTTC.

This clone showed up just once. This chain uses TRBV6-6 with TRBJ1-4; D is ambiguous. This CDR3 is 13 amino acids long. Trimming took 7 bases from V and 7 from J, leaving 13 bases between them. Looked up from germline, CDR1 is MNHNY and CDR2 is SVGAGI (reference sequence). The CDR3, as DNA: TGTGCCAGCATGGGAACCGAGTCTGAAAAACTGTTTTTT. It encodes CASMGTESEKLFF.

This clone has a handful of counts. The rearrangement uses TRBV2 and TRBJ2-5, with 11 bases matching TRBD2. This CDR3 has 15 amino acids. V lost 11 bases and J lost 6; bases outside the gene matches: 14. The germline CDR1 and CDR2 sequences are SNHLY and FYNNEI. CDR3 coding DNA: TGTGCCGGAAGAGGGGCTAGCGGGGGGAGGAAGACCCAGTACTTC. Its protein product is CAGRGASGGRKTQYF.

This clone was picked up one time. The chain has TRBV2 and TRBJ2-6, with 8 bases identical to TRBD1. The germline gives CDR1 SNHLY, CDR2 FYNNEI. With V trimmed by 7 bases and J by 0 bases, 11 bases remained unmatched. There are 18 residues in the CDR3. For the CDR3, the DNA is TGTGCCAGCACGAGGGGGCAGGGGGCTCTCTCTGGGGCCAACGTCCTGACTTTC. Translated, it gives CASTRGQGALSGANVLTF. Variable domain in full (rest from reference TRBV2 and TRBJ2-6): EPEVTQTPSHQVTQMGQEVILRCVPISNHLYFYWYRQILGQKVEFLVSFYNNEISEKSEIFDDQFSVERPDGSNFTLKIRSTKLEDSAMYFCASTRGQGALSGANVLTFGAGSRLTVL.

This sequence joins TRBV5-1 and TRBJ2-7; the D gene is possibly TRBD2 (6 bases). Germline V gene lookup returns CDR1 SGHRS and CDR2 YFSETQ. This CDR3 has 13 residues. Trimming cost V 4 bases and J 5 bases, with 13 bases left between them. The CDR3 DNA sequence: TGCGCCAGCAGCACCGGGAGTGGAAACGAGCAGTACTTC. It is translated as CASSTGSGNEQYF.

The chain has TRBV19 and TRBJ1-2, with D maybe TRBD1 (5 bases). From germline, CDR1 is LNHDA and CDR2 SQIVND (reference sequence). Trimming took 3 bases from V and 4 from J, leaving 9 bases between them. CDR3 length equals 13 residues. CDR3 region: CASSISGRYGYTF. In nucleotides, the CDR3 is TGTGCCAGTAGTATCTCGGGACGCTATGGCTACACCTTC.

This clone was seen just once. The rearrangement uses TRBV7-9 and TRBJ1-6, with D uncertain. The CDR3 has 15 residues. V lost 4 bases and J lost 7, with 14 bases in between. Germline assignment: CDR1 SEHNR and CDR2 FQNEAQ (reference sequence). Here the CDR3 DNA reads TGTGCCAGCAGCTGGACTTTTTTCAACAATTCACCCCTCCACTTT. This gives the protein CASSWTFFNNSPLHF.

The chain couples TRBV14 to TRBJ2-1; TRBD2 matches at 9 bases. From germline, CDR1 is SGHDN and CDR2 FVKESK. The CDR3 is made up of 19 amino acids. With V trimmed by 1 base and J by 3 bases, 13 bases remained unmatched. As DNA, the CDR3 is TGTGCCAGCAGCCAAGTTGCCCTACTTGCGGGAGGGTTCTACAATGAGCAGTTCTTC. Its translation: CASSQVALLAGGFYNEQFF.

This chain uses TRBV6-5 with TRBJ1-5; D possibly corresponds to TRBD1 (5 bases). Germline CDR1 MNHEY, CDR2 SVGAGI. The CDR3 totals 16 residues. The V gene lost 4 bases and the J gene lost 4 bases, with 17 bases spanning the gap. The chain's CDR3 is CASSSGTLPDNQPQHF. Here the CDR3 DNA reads TGTGCCAGCAGTTCCGGGACTTTACCTGATAATCAGCCCCAGCATTTT.

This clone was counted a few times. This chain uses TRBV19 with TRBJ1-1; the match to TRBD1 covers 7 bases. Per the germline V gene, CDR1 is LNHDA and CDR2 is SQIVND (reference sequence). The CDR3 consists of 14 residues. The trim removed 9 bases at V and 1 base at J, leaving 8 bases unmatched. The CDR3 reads CASIGTETNTEAFF. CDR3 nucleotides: TGTGCCAGCATCGGGACAGAAACGAACACTGAAGCTTTCTTT.